The T cell receptor beta chain under discussion was sequenced for a study of blood T cell repertoires in COVID-19. Study details: Collection of acute and convalescent COVID-19 samples took place in the United States, Italy and Spain. PBMCs, B-cell-depleted T cells, or T cells were the source of the cDNA or gDNA that made up the material.

The CDR3 runs 20 residues. V was cut by 1 base and J by 0 bases, with 19 bases left in between. The data were produced by immunoSEQ multiplex PCR, yet TCRdb's version contains in-frame clones alone and is incomplete. The table has about 220,000 clones, about nine tenths seen once. V and J are TRBV23-1 and TRBJ1-6, with D perhaps TRBD1 (5 bases). TRBV23-1 is an ORF, and what it does is uncertain. The sequence was obtained from a man aged 25-45 years who had recovered from COVID-19. Sequenced input: peripheral blood. The CDR3: CASSQWGGTKVSSYNSPLHF. CDR3 in DNA: TGCGCCAGCAGTCAATGGGGGGGAACAAAGGTCAGCTCCTATAATTCACCCCTCCACTTT.